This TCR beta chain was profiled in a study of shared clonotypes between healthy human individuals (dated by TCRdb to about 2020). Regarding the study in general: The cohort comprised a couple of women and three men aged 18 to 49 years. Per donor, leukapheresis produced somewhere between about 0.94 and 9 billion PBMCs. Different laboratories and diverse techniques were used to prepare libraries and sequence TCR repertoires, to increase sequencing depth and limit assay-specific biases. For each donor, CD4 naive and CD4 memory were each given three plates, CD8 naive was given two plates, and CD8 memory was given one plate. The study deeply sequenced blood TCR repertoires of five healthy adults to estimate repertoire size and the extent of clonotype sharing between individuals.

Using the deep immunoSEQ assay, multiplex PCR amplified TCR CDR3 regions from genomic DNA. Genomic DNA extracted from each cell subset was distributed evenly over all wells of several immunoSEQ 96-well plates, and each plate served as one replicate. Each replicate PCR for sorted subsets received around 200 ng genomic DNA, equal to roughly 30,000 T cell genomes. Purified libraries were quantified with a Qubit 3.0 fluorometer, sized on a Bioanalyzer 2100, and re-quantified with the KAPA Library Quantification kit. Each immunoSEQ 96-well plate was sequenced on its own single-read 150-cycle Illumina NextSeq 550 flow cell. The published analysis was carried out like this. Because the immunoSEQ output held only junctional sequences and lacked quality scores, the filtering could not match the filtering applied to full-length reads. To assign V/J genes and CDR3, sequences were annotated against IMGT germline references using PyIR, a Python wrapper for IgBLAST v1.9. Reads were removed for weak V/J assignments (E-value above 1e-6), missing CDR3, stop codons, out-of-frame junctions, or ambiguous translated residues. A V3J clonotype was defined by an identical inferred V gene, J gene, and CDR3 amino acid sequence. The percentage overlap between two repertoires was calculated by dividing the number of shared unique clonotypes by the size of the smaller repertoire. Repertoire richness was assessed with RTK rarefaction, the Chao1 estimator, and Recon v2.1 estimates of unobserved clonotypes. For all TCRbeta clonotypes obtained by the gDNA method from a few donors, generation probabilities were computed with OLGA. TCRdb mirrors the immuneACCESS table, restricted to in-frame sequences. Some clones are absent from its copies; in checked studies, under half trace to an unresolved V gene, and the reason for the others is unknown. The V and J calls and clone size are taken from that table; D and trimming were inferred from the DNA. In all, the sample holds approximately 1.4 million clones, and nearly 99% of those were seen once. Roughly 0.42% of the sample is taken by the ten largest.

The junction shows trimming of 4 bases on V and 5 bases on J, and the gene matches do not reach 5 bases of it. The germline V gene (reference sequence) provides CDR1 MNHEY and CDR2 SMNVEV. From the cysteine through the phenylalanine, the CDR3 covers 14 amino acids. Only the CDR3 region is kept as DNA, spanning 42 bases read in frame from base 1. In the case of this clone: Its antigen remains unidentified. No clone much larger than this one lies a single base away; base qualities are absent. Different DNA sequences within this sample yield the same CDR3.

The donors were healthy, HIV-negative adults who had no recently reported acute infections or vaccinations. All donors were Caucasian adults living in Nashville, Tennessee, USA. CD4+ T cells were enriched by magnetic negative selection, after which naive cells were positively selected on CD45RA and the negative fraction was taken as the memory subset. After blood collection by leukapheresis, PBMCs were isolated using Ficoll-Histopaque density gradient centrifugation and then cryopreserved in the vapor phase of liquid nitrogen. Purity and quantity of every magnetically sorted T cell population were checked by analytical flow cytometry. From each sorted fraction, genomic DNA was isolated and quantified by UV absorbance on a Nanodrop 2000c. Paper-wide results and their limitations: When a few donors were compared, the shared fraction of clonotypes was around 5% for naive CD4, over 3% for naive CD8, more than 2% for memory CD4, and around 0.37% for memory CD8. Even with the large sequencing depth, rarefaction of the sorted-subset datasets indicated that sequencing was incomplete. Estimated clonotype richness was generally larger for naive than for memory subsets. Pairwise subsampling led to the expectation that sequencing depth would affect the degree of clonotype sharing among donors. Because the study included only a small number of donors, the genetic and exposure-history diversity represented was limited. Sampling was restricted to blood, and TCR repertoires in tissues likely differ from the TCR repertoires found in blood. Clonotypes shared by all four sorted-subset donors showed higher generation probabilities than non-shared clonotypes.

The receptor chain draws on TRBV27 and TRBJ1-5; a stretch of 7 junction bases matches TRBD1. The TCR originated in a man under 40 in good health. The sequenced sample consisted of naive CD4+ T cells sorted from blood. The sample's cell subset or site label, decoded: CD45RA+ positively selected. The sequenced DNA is TGTGCCAGCAGTTCTCGACAGGGTGATCAGCCCCAGCATTTT. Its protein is CASSSRQGDQPQHF.